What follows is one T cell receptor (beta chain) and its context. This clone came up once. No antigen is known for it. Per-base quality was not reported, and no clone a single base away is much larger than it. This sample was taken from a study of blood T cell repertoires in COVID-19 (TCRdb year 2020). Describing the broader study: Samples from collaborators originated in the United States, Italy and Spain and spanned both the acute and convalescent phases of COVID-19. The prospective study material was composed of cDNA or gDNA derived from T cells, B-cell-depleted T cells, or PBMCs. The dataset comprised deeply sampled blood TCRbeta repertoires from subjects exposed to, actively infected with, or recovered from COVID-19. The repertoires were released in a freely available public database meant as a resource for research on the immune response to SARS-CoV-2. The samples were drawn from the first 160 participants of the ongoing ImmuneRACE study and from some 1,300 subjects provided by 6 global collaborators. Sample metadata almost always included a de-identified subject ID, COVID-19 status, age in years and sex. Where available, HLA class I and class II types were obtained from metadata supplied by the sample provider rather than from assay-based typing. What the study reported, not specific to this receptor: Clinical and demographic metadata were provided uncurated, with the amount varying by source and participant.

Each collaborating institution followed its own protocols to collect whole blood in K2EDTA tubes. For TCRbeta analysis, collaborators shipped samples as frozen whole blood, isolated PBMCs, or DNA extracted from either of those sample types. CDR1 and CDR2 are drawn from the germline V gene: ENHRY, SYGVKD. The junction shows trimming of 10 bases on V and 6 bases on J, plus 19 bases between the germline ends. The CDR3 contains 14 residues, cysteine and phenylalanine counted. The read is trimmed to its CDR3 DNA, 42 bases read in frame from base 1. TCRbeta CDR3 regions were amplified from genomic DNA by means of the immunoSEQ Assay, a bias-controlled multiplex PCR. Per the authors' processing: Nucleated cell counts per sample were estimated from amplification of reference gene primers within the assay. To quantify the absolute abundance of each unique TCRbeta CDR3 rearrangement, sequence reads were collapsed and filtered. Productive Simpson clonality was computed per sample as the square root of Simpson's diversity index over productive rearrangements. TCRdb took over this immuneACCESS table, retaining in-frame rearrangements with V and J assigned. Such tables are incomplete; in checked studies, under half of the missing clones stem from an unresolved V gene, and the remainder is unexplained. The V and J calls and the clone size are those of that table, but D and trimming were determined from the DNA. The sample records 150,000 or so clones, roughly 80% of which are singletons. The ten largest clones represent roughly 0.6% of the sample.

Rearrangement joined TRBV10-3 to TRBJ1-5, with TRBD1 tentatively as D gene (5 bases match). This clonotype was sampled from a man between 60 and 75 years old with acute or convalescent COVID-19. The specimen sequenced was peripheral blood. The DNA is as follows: TGTGCCACTTTCCAAGGGGTATCGGGTCAGCCCCAGCATTTT. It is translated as CATFQGVSGQPQHF.